These 16 T cell receptor beta chains were all obtained from the same sample, sequenced in a study of T cells after yellow fever vaccination. TCRdb re-derived calls from the 5' RACE reads in MiXCR, one entry per CDR3 protein. The table has around 610,000 distinct CDR3 sequences, approximately 13% seen once. Sample: PBMCs, taken on the day of the yellow fever booster vaccination. Every receptor here comes from a young man who received the YFV17D yellow fever vaccine.

The V and J genes are TRBV15 and TRBJ2-7; D possibly corresponds to TRBD1 (5 bases). This CDR3 comprises 13 residues. The germline V and J ends were trimmed by 4 bases and 5 bases, with 12 bases remaining between them. Germline V gene sequence: CDR1 LNHNV, CDR2 YYDKDF (reference sequence). The CDR3 loop is CATSTQVRDEQYF. For the CDR3, the DNA is TGTGCCACCAGCACCCAAGTCAGGGACGAGCAGTACTTC.

This clonotype was counted ten times or more. J is TRBJ2-2 and V is TRBV7-2; D possibly corresponds to TRBD1 (5 bases). CDR1 and CDR2 from the germline V gene are SGHTA and FQGNSA. The V and J ends lost 1 base and 1 base respectively, with 7 bases between them. The CDR3 has 15 amino acids. CDR3 coding DNA: TGTGCCAGCAGCTTAGAGGGGCGGAACACCGGGGAGCTGTTTTTT. It translates to CASSLEGRNTGELFF.

The rearrangement joins TRBV12-3 or TRBV12-4 to TRBJ2-4; 7 positions agree with TRBD1. This CDR3 has 22 residues. J was trimmed by 2 bases and V by 3 bases; bases with no gene match: 25. CDR3 in amino acids: CASSLRQGPRPQEWMPKNIQYF. DNA of the CDR3: TGTGCCAGCAGTTTGAGACAGGGACCCCGGCCGCAAGAATGGATGCCCAAAAACATTCAGTACTTC.

The DNA for the CDR3 is TGTGCCAGCAGCGCGGGACTAGCGGGAGCCGGGGAGCTGTTTTTT. Its translation is CASSAGLAGAGELFF. The chain joins TRBV7-2 to TRBJ2-2, with 14 nucleotides matching TRBD2. The V and J ends lost 5 bases and 6 bases, in that order; junction bases with no gene match: 2. The CDR3 spans 15 residues. CDR1 and CDR2 (germline): SGHTA, FQGNSA.

The chain combines TRBV4-3 with TRBJ2-7, with D maybe TRBD1 (5 bases). The CDR3 spans 13 residues. The germline V and J ends were trimmed by 0 bases and 7 bases, with 10 bases remaining between them. In germline, CDR1 is LGHNA, CDR2 YSLEER. CDR3: CASSQDQGWEQYF. The CDR3 DNA is TGCGCCAGCAGCCAAGATCAGGGTTGGGAGCAGTACTTC.

This chain uses TRBV20-1 with TRBJ1-2, with 9 bases matching TRBD1. The CDR3 is made up of 14 amino acids. The trim removed 6 bases at V and 5 bases at J, leaving 10 bases unmatched. CDR1 DFQATT and CDR2 SNEGSKA come from the germline V gene (reference sequence). CDR3 coding DNA: TGCAGTGCCCGGAAGAGGACAGGGGATTATGGCTACACCTTC. As protein: CSARKRTGDYGYTF.

This clonotype was seen a few times. The gene calls are TRBV6-2 or TRBV6-3 and TRBJ2-7; possibly TRBD1 for D (6 bases). The V gene's germline CDR1 is MNHEY and CDR2 SVGEGT. The V end lost 10 bases, the J end lost 5 bases, and 18 bases lay between the germline ends. The CDR3 spans 13 residues. Here the CDR3 DNA reads TGTGCCACAAAGGGTTGGACAGTAGACGAGCAGTACTTC. Protein: CATKGWTVDEQYF.

The chain joins TRBV27 to TRBJ2-7, with D tentatively TRBD2 (5 bases). Between the trimmed V and J ends, which lost 5 bases and 6 bases, there was a span of 14 bases. The CDR3 is 13 amino acids. CDR1 and CDR2 from the germline V gene are MNHEY and SMNVEV (reference sequence). The CDR3 sequence: CASSRSPSTEQYF. The DNA for the CDR3 is TGTGCCAGCAGTAGATCGCCTAGCACCGAGCAGTACTTC.

This chain joins TRBV10-3 and TRBJ2-7; 9 bases are a match to TRBD1. The CDR3 consists of 16 residues. Germline CDR1 ENHRY, CDR2 SYGVKD. Trimming removed 3 bases from V and 3 bases from J; junction bases left unmatched: 9. The DNA of the CDR3 is TGTGCCATCAGTGAAGGTCAGGGACAGGGACTCTACGAGCAGTACTTC. This gives the protein CAISEGQGQGLYEQYF.

The chain recombines TRBV19 with TRBJ1-2, with D hard to call. The CDR3 length is 14 residues. The V end was cut by 1 base, the J end by 2 bases, with 8 bases between. The germline V gene encodes CDR1 LNHDA and CDR2 SQIVND (reference sequence). The CDR3 here is CASSIGPRNYGYTF. CDR3 bases: TGTGCCAGTAGTATAGGACCGAGGAACTATGGCTACACCTTC.

This clonotype occurred many times. The CDR3 nucleotides read TGTGCCAGCAGTTTTTCGGTGACTAATGAAAAACTGTTTTTT. Translating gives CASSFSVTNEKLFF. This chain joins TRBV28 and TRBJ1-4; D is ambiguous. V was shortened by 3 bases and J by 2 bases, with 7 bases between the two germline ends. Germline CDR1 MDHEN, CDR2 SYDVKM. This CDR3 has 14 residues.

CDR3 DNA sequence: TGTGCCAGCCTACTACTGGGCACTGAAGCTTTCTTT. Translation: CASLLLGTEAFF. The chain couples TRBV12-3 or TRBV12-4 to TRBJ1-1; D is ambiguous. The CDR3 has 12 amino acids. The V and J ends lost 8 bases and 4 bases respectively, with 11 bases between them.

V is TRBV4-3 and J is TRBJ1-6, with TRBD1 as a possible D gene (6 bases). The germline V and J ends were trimmed by 4 bases and 10 bases, with 14 bases remaining between them. Germline V CDR1 and CDR2: LGHNA, YSLEER. The CDR3 extends over 14 amino acids. This CDR3 is CASSPKTGPSPLHF. The CDR3 DNA follows: TGCGCCAGCAGCCCCAAGACAGGACCATCACCCCTCCACTTT.

As regards this clonotype: This may come from a read error, since a much larger clone is one base off. The chain joins TRBV20-1 to TRBJ2-5, with D perhaps being TRBD1 or TRBD2 (6 bases each). Germline V gene data show CDR1 as DFQATT and CDR2 as SNEGSKA (reference sequence). This CDR3 spans 15 amino acids. The DNA for the CDR3 is TGCTGTGCCCGACGACCGGGGGCCCGGGGAGAGACCCAGTACTTC. Translation gives CCARRPGARGETQYF.

This chain uses TRBV12-3 or TRBV12-4 with TRBJ2-7; 8 bases fit TRBD2. V dropped 6 bases and J dropped 2; count of bases not matched to a gene: 3. The CDR3 runs 13 residues. The CDR3: CASRVSGTYEQYF. The CDR3 coding sequence is TGTGCCAGCAGGGTTAGCGGGACCTACGAGCAGTACTTC.

This clonotype was seen at least ten times. The chain combines TRBV4-3 with TRBJ2-2, with no clear D. Trimming removed 3 bases from V and 4 bases from J, with 12 bases in between. Germline CDR1 LGHNA, CDR2 YSLEER. This CDR3 is built from 15 residues. CDR3 sequence: CASSQSAPGTGELFF. In DNA, the CDR3 is TGCGCCAGCAGCCAGTCGGCTCCAGGCACCGGGGAGCTGTTTTTT.